The 3 T cell receptor beta chains below all came from one sample that was sequenced in a study of metastatic and nonmetastatic thyroid tumors. Until they underwent thyroid surgery, no patient had received any treatment. MiXCR reprocessed the PCR reads for TCRdb. The sample records approximately 6,000 clones, around 30% being singletons. The sequenced material came from tumor tissue. Source of these receptors: a female donor with papillary thyroid cancer or a benign thyroid nodule (not recorded which). Some clones in this sample may be carry-over from other donors' samples.

In its sample, this clone was seen a few times. The V gene is TRBV12-3 or TRBV12-4, the J gene TRBJ1-1, with TRBD1 identical over 10 bases. With V trimmed by 6 bases and J by 2 bases, 9 bases remained unmatched. The CDR3 consists of 16 residues. Here the CDR3 DNA reads TGTGCCAGCAGGGGACAGGGGTCATTTTTTAACACTGAAGCTTTCTTT. As protein: CASRGQGSFFNTEAFF.

By frequency in the sample, this clone is medium-sized. V gene TRBV19 combines with J gene TRBJ1-6; maybe TRBD1 (5 bases). Trimming stripped 3 bases from V and 9 bases from J, with 12 bases between. Germline-derived CDR1 and CDR2 are LNHDA and SQIVND (reference sequence). The CDR3 runs 14 residues. CDR3 in DNA: TGTGCCAGTAGTATCTCAGGGTTACGTTCACCCCTCCACTTT. Protein product: CASSISGLRSPLHF.

A word on this clone: The sample holds other DNA sequences that translate to the same CDR3. V and J are TRBV11-2 and TRBJ2-1; TRBD1 is a possible D gene (5 bases). V dropped 0 bases and J dropped 4 bases, with 13 bases sitting between them. The germline V gene encodes CDR1 SGHAT and CDR2 FQNNGV. The CDR3 is made up of 16 amino acids. The CDR3 reads CASSLDSGQLYNEQFF. In nucleotides, the CDR3 is TGTGCCAGCAGCTTAGATTCTGGACAACTTTACAATGAGCAGTTCTTC.